Below, 10 T cell receptor beta chains from the same sample are listed, as sequenced in a study of cytomegalovirus exposure and HLA in healthy donors. The PCR ran on 60 Vbeta and 13 Jbeta primers. The repertoire was sequenced with immunoSEQ multiplex PCR; TCRdb's copy has only in-frame clones and lacks some. The repertoire holds 160,000 or so clones, 75% to 80% seen once, with 5% to 8% in the top ten. The sample comprised PBMCs. The source of these receptors is a man aged 40-50 years in good health and CMV-seropositive.

The chain combines TRBV11-2 with TRBJ1-2, with TRBD1 as a possible D gene (6 bases). Germline CDR1 SGHAT, CDR2 FQNNGV. The V end lost 7 bases, the J end lost 5 bases, and 20 bases lay between the germline ends. The CDR3 is 15 residues long. The CDR3 nucleotides are TGTGCCAGCACCCGAGGGGGGGTGGTGGAGTATGGCTACACCTTC. This sequence encodes CASTRGGVVEYGYTF. Combining the CDR3 with reference TRBV11-2 and TRBJ1-2 gives the whole variable domain EAGVAQSPRYKIIEKRQSVAFWCNPISGHATLYWYQQILGQGPKLLIQFQNNGVVDDSQLPKDRFSAERLKGVDSTLKIQPAKLEDSAVYLCASTRGGVVEYGYTFGSGTRLTVV.

This sequence joins TRBV4-1 and TRBJ2-7, with 11 nucleotides matching TRBD2. Unmatched junction bases numbered 10, after V lost 2 bases and J lost 1 base. Germline V lookup: CDR1 MGHRA, CDR2 YSYEKL. The CDR3 runs to 18 residues. The CDR3 sequence is CASSQSPGTSGASYEQYF. CDR3 in DNA: TGCGCCAGCAGCCAAAGTCCCGGGACTAGCGGAGCATCCTACGAGCAGTACTTC.

This clone was picked up a small number of times. V is TRBV6-5 and J is TRBJ1-1, with D unresolved. This CDR3 comprises 13 residues. Trimming removed 0 bases at V and 1 base at J, with 3 bases between. Looked up from germline, CDR1 is MNHEY and CDR2 is SVGAGI. CDR3 amino acids: CASSYSRNTEAFF. CDR3 DNA: TGTGCCAGCAGTTACTCGAGGAACACTGAAGCTTTCTTT.

J is TRBJ2-7 and V is TRBV28; tentatively, D is TRBD2 (6 bases). The CDR3 contains 14 residues. Trimming pared 4 bases from V and 5 bases from J, leaving 15 bases between. The germline V gene has CDR1 MDHEN and CDR2 SYDVKM. The CDR3 bases are TGTGCCAGCAGTTCCCCTAGGAGGGTGGACGAGCAGTACTTC. It encodes CASSSPRRVDEQYF.

The J gene is TRBJ2-2, the V gene TRBV7-2; 9 positions match TRBD1. Germline CDR1 SGHTA, CDR2 FQGNSA. V lost 8 bases and J lost 3; bases outside the gene matches: 7. This CDR3 contains 15 residues. Here the CDR3 reads CASRPGQGYTGELFF. The CDR3, as DNA: TGTGCCAGCCGTCCGGGACAGGGTTACACCGGGGAGCTGTTTTTT. Looking up the rest from reference TRBV7-2 and TRBJ2-2 gives the full variable domain: GAGVSQSPSNKVTEKGKDVELRCDPISGHTALYWYRQSLGQGLEFLIYFQGNSAPDKSGLPSDRFSAERTGGSVSTLTIQRTQQEDSAVYLCASRPGQGYTGELFFGEGSRLTVL.

The genes are TRBV11-2 and TRBJ2-7; 7 nucleotides agree with TRBD2. This CDR3 has 11 residues. The V gene's germline CDR1 is SGHAT and CDR2 FQNNGV. The trim removed 4 bases at V and 6 bases at J, leaving 0 bases unmatched. Written as DNA, the CDR3 is TGTGCCAGCAGCTCGGGGGGCGAGCAGTACTTC. The encoded protein is CASSSGGEQYF.

The J gene is TRBJ2-1, the V gene TRBV5-1; weak D call: TRBD1 (6 bases). Trimming removed 4 bases from V and 0 bases from J, with 11 bases in between. The CDR3 is 15 residues long. CDR1 and CDR2 from the germline V gene are SGHRS and YFSETQ. The CDR3 protein is CASSEGDGSYNEQFF. In DNA form, the CDR3 reads TGCGCCAGCAGCGAGGGGGACGGCTCCTACAATGAGCAGTTCTTC.

The chain couples TRBV5-4 to TRBJ1-2; 7 nucleotides match TRBD1. Germline V gene data show CDR1 as SGHNT and CDR2 as YYREEE (reference sequence). There are 13 residues in the CDR3. V gave up 6 bases and J gave up 8 bases; unmatched junction bases: 10. The CDR3 DNA reads TGTGCCAGCACCTGGACAGGATCGCACGGCTACACCTTC. Translating gives CASTWTGSHGYTF. The full variable domain, in which reference TRBV5-4 and TRBJ1-2 provide the parts outside the CDR3, is ETGVTQSPTHLIKTRGQQVTLRCSSQSGHNTVSWYQQALGQGPQFIFQYYREEENGRGNFPPRFSGLQFPNYSSELNVNALELDDSALYLCASTWTGSHGYTFGSGTRLTVV.

The V gene is TRBV2, the J gene TRBJ2-1; 9 bases map to TRBD1. The CDR3 has 20 amino acids. With 8 bases clipped from V and 1 base from J, the junction kept 21 bases outside the gene matches. Germline CDR1 reads SNHLY; CDR2 reads FYNNEI. In DNA, the CDR3 is TGTGCCAGCGAACCACCTGCGAAACTCCGAGGACAGGGGTCCTACAATGAGCAGTTCTTC. It encodes CASEPPAKLRGQGSYNEQFF. Looking up the rest from reference TRBV2 and TRBJ2-1 gives the full variable domain: EPEVTQTPSHQVTQMGQEVILRCVPISNHLYFYWYRQILGQKVEFLVSFYNNEISEKSEIFDDQFSVERPDGSNFTLKIRSTKLEDSAMYFCASEPPAKLRGQGSYNEQFFGPGTRLTVL.

The rearrangement uses TRBV19 and TRBJ2-3; D unresolved. In germline, CDR1 is LNHDA, CDR2 SQIVND (reference sequence). The CDR3 length is 14 residues. V gave up 2 bases and J gave up 5 bases, with 11 bases separating them. CDR3 in DNA: TGTGCCAGTAGTATATCGACGTCGGGAGATACGCAGTATTTT. Residues: CASSISTSGDTQYF.